One and the same sample provided the 20 T cell receptor beta chains below, sequenced in a study of fetal regulatory T cell absence and autoimmunity. TCRdb's copy holds only in-frame clones and misses some; the assay was immunoSEQ multiplex PCR. The table records around 45,000 clones, about 79% of them present only once. Sequencing was performed on cord blood. The receptors shown here come from a newborn boy with IPEX syndrome.

This chain joins TRBV5-1 and TRBJ2-5, with TRBD2 matching over 9 bases. The CDR3 loop spans 14 amino acids. V dropped 4 bases and J dropped 3; count of bases not matched to a gene: 4. Germline V gene data show CDR1 as SGHRS and CDR2 as YFSETQ. Written as DNA, the CDR3 is TGCGCCAGCAGCCTGCGACTAGCGGAAGAGACCCAGTACTTC. Translating gives CASSLRLAEETQYF.

The chain has TRBV2 and TRBJ2-1, with 16 bases identical to TRBD2. The V gene end was trimmed by 6 bases and the J gene end by 8 bases; junction bases not matched to a gene: 7. Germline V gives CDR1 SNHLY, CDR2 FYNNEI. The CDR3 contains 16 residues. The CDR3 coding sequence is TGTGCCAGCAGCGCTTCGGGACTAGCGGGGGGGTATGAGCAGTTCTTC. Its translation is CASSASGLAGGYEQFF. Drawing the rest from reference TRBV2 and TRBJ2-1, the complete variable domain is EPEVTQTPSHQVTQMGQEVILRCVPISNHLYFYWYRQILGQKVEFLVSFYNNEISEKSEIFDDQFSVERPDGSNFTLKIRSTKLEDSAMYFCASSASGLAGGYEQFFGPGTRLTVL.

CDR3 nucleotide sequence: TGTGCTCCGGTGGGAATTGGGAACTATGGCTACACCTTC. It translates to CAPVGIGNYGYTF. The chain couples TRBV19 to TRBJ1-2, with D unclear. The CDR3 consists of 13 residues. From germline, CDR1 is LNHDA and CDR2 SQIVND (reference sequence).

This chain connects TRBV6-1 to TRBJ2-2; TRBD1 agrees at 12 bases. Germline trimming cut 2 bases from V and 7 bases from J; bases unmatched to any gene: 8. The CDR3 is made up of 17 amino acids. Germline CDR1 is MNHNS and CDR2 is SASEGT. The CDR3 DNA reads TGTGCCAGCAGTGAAAGAGGGACAGGGGGCGCGGACGGGGAGCTGTTTTTT. This codes for CASSERGTGGADGELFF.

The chain recombines TRBV18 with TRBJ2-1, with D uncertain. Germline V gene sequence: CDR1 KGHSH, CDR2 LQKENI. This CDR3 region has 16 residues. Between the trimmed V and J ends, which lost 3 bases and 0 bases, there was a span of 12 bases. The CDR3 coding sequence is TGTGCCAGCTCACCGAAGGGTAAGGGCTCCTACAATGAGCAGTTCTTC. Translation: CASSPKGKGSYNEQFF.

CDR3 coding DNA: TGTGCCAGTAGTATCTGGGGTTCCTATAGCAATCAGCCCCAGCATTTT. Residues: CASSIWGSYSNQPQHF. The chain recombines TRBV19 with TRBJ1-5; D gene uncertain. V lost 3 bases and J 0 bases, leaving 12 bases between the germline ends. Germline-derived CDR1 and CDR2 are LNHDA and SQIVND (reference sequence). The CDR3 length is 16 residues.

The rearrangement links TRBV14 to TRBJ1-5; no reliable D call. Looked up from germline, CDR1 is SGHDN and CDR2 is FVKESK. The CDR3 consists of 13 residues. Trimming pared 0 bases from V and 5 bases from J, leaving 5 bases between. CDR3 sequence (DNA): TGTGCCAGCAGCCAAGATAGGTATCAGCCCCAGCATTTT. Protein sequence: CASSQDRYQPQHF.

The chain links TRBV7-9 to TRBJ2-3, with TRBD2 identical over 8 bases. CDR1 SEHNR and CDR2 FQNEAQ come from the germline V gene (reference sequence). The junction had 3 bases not matched to a gene; V was cut back by 1 base and J by 0 bases. The CDR3 has 16 amino acids. As DNA, the CDR3 is TGTGCCAGCAGCTTAGGGGCGGGGGGAAGCACAGATACGCAGTATTTT. Encoded protein: CASSLGAGGSTDTQYF.

The rearrangement joins TRBV5-4 to TRBJ2-2; TRBD2 aligns across 8 bases. Germline CDR1 and CDR2: SGHNT and YYREEE (reference sequence). The CDR3 has 16 amino acids. The V gene end was trimmed by 2 bases and the J gene end by 7 bases; junction bases not matched to a gene: 10. CDR3 coding DNA: TGTGCCAGCAGCTTCTTCAGCGGGAGCGGGGGCGGGGAGCTGTTTTTT. It encodes CASSFFSGSGGGELFF.

The chain uses TRBV7-8 and TRBJ2-3, with 13 bases identical to TRBD2. The CDR3 totals 17 residues. CDR1 is SGHVS, CDR2 FQNEAQ, per germline. V lost 5 bases and J lost 6; bases outside the gene matches: 11. CDR3 in amino acids: CASSLGTSGAVKDTQYF. DNA for the CDR3: TGTGCCAGCAGCCTCGGGACTAGCGGGGCGGTTAAGGATACGCAGTATTTT.

This chain joins TRBV7-2 and TRBJ2-3, with D tentatively TRBD2 (5 bases). Germline CDR1 and CDR2: SGHTA and FQGNSA. Trimming left V 4 bases short and J 8 bases short, with 25 bases between. The CDR3 covers 17 residues. Here the CDR3 DNA reads TGTGCCAGCAGCTCCAGCGCCAGCGGAGGCCAAATAGGTACGCAGTATTTT. Translated: CASSSSASGGQIGTQYF.

This chain connects TRBV2 to TRBJ2-7; weak D call: TRBD1 (6 bases). The germline V gene encodes CDR1 SNHLY and CDR2 FYNNEI. The CDR3 length is 13 residues. V lost 9 bases, J lost 2 bases, and 14 bases lay in between. The CDR3 DNA reads as TGTGCCAGAGCTCCTAGGGGGACCTACGAGCAGTACTTC. Protein product: CARAPRGTYEQYF.

This chain links TRBV30 with TRBJ2-3, with D uncertain. This CDR3 has 15 residues. The germline CDR1 and CDR2 sequences are GTSNPN and SVGIG (reference sequence). V lost 5 bases to trimming and J lost 5 bases, with 20 bases between them. As DNA, the CDR3 is TGTGCCTGGGACCCAGGATCTTCTCCCCGAGATACGCAGTATTTT. Translated: CAWDPGSSPRDTQYF.

This sequence joins TRBV7-9 and TRBJ2-7; D perhaps matches TRBD2 (6 bases). Germline values: CDR1 SEHNR, CDR2 FQNEAQ (reference sequence). V lost 4 bases to trimming and J lost 5 bases, with 18 bases between them. This CDR3 has 15 residues. CDR3 DNA: TGTGCCAGCAGCTCGTGGGGCGCGGGGACCCACGAGCAGTACTTC. Translating it yields CASSSWGAGTHEQYF.

This clone was found a few times. This chain uses TRBV18 with TRBJ2-4; D unclear. V gave up 6 bases and J gave up 7 bases, with 16 bases separating them. Germline V gives CDR1 KGHSH, CDR2 LQKENI. CDR3 length: 14 residues. In nucleotides, the CDR3 is TGTGCCAGCTCCCCCGGAGTTTCAAGGAACATTCAGTACTTC. This sequence encodes CASSPGVSRNIQYF.

A single count supports this clone. This chain uses TRBV11-3 with TRBJ2-5, with TRBD2 matching 9 bases. Unmatched junction bases numbered 11, after V lost 4 bases and J lost 5 bases. CDR1 and CDR2 from the germline V gene are SGHNT and YENEEA. There are 16 residues in the CDR3. The DNA for the CDR3 is TGTGCCAGCAGCTCCTGGGGCGCGGGGGGGTCGGAGACCCAGTACTTC. Its translation: CASSSWGAGGSETQYF.

The rearrangement joins TRBV12-5 to TRBJ2-2; D is possibly TRBD2 (5 bases). Trimming took 0 bases from V and 0 from J, leaving 11 bases between them. The CDR3 loop spans 17 amino acids. From germline, CDR1 is LGHNT and CDR2 FRNRAP. The CDR3 sequence is CASGLVRGFANTGELFF. In nucleotides, the CDR3 is TGTGCTAGTGGTTTGGTACGCGGGTTCGCGAACACCGGGGAGCTGTTTTTT.

V is TRBV19 and J is TRBJ1-5, with 9 nucleotides matching TRBD1. Germline trimming cut 7 bases from V and 7 bases from J; bases unmatched to any gene: 11. CDR1 is LNHDA and CDR2 is SQIVND in the germline V gene (reference sequence). The CDR3 is 15 amino acids. CDR3 loop: CASIQTGTGWQPQHF. CDR3 nucleotides: TGTGCCAGTATTCAAACCGGGACAGGGTGGCAGCCCCAGCATTTT.

The chain carries TRBV19 and TRBJ2-7; 7 nucleotides align to TRBD1. The V and J ends lost 2 bases and 3 bases, in that order; junction bases with no gene match: 4. The germline V gene encodes CDR1 LNHDA and CDR2 SQIVND (reference sequence). The CDR3 contains 14 residues. The CDR3 loop reads CASSIPGQLYEQYF. CDR3 DNA: TGTGCCAGTAGTATACCGGGACAGCTCTACGAGCAGTACTTC.

The chain has TRBV19 and TRBJ2-2; D may be TRBD1 or TRBD2 (5 bases each). V was pared by 3 bases and J by 8 bases, with 7 bases between. The germline CDR1 and CDR2 sequences are LNHDA and SQIVND (reference sequence). The CDR3 length is 12 residues. The CDR3 bases are TGTGCCAGTAGTATGGGACGAGGGGAGCTGTTTTTT. The encoded protein is CASSMGRGELFF.